This T cell receptor beta chain is from a study of blood T cell repertoires in COVID-19. Study at large: PBMCs, B-cell-depleted T cells, or T cells were the source of the cDNA or gDNA that made up the material.

V lost 4 bases to trimming and J lost 0 bases; unmatched junction nucleotides: 11. Germline CDR1 is MGHRA and CDR2 is YSYEKL. The CDR3 has 18 residues. The data were produced by immunoSEQ multiplex PCR, yet TCRdb's version contains in-frame clones alone and is incomplete. The data contain roughly 200,000 clones, approximately 79% of them singletons. Each participant's cohort was designated according to participant-reported clinical history. Sequenced material: PBMCs or T cells enriched from blood (not recorded which). The receptor was derived from a woman in her fifties or sixties with acute COVID-19. This chain connects TRBV4-1 to TRBJ1-4; 7 bases align to TRBD1. CDR3 amino acids: CASSPLGQKVATNEKLFF. The CDR3 DNA follows: TGCGCCAGCAGCCCCTTGGGACAGAAAGTTGCAACTAATGAAAAACTGTTTTTT.